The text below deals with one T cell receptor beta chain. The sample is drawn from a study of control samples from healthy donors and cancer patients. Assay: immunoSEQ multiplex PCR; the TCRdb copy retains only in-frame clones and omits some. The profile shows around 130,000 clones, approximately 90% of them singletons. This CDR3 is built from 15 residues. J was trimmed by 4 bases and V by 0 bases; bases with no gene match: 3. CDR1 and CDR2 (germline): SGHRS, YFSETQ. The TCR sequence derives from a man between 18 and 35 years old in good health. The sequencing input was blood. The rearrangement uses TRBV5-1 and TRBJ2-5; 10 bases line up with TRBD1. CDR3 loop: CASSLEGTGAETQYF. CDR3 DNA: TGCGCCAGCAGCTTGGAGGGGACAGGGGCAGAGACCCAGTACTTC.